Listed below are T cell receptor beta chains from one sample, sequenced in a study of OX40 agonist ivuxolimab in advanced cancers. Assay: immunoSEQ multiplex PCR; the TCRdb copy retains only in-frame clones and omits some. The repertoire has 100,000 to 110,000 clones, 75% to 95% of them found once; the top ten carry roughly 0.53%. Sample: CD4+ or CD8+ T cells sorted from blood, taken in a trial of the OX40 agonist ivuxolimab. Every receptor here comes from an adult with an advanced solid tumor such as melanoma, head and neck, liver or kidney cancer. The CDR3 runs from the conserved cysteine through the conserved F or W. Each record gives: CDR3 DNA, CDR3 protein, J gene, D gene, clone size, V gene. A D gene is named only where the DNA matches it firmly. Size is omitted from some rows. Given values are once, few, many or a class for expanded clones.

TGTGCCAGCAGCTTAGGGCCGGGCAATGAGCAGTTCTTC | CASSLGPGNEQFF | TRBJ2-1 | NA | NA | TRBV11-3
TGTGCCAGCTCTGGTTTTGCCAAAAACATTCAGTACTTC | CASSGFAKNIQYF | TRBJ2-4 | NA | NA | TRBV2
TGCGCCAGCAGCCCTTCGGTTAAAGATACGCAGTATTTT | CASSPSVKDTQYF | TRBJ2-3 | NA | NA | TRBV4-1
TGTGCCAGTAGCCACAACTCCCCGGGGCCGCGGGAAAAACTGTTTTTT | CASSHNSPGPREKLFF | TRBJ1-4 | NA | NA | TRBV19
TGTGCCAGCAGTTTAGAGGCTGTAGGACAGTACTCGTCCGAGCAGTACTTC | CASSLEAVGQYSSEQYF | TRBJ2-7 | NA | NA | TRBV27
TGCGCCAGCAGCTCCATGGACAGGGCCACAGATACGCAGTATTTT | CASSSMDRATDTQYF | TRBJ2-3 | TRBD1 | NA | TRBV5-1
TGTGCCAGCAGATTTTCAGGGGGCGAGCAGTACTTC | CASRFSGGEQYF | TRBJ2-7 | TRBD1 | NA | TRBV27
TGTGCCAGCAGCCTCCCTAGGGCGGGCGACAATGAGCAGTTCTTC | CASSLPRAGDNEQFF | TRBJ2-1 | NA | NA | TRBV11-2
TGTGCCAGCAGCTTAGTGAGTGCAGGAGGGGAAGGCTACACCTTC | CASSLVSAGGEGYTF | TRBJ1-2 | NA | once | TRBV5-6
TGTGCCAGCAGCTTGGACGTCCGTACCTACGAGCAGTACTTC | CASSLDVRTYEQYF | TRBJ2-7 | NA | NA | TRBV5-6
TGTGCCAGCAGAACCACTCCCTCGACAGGGAACTATGGCTACACCTTC | CASRTTPSTGNYGYTF | TRBJ1-2 | TRBD1 | once | TRBV28
TGCGCCAGCAGCCAAGAGGCCTTCAACACTGAAGCTTTCTTT | CASSQEAFNTEAFF | TRBJ1-1 | NA | NA | TRBV4-1
TGTGCCAGCAGCGCAGGTAGCGGGAGCGCGGCCTACAATGAGCAGTTCTTC | CASSAGSGSAAYNEQFF | TRBJ2-1 | TRBD2 | NA | TRBV9
TGTGCCAGTAAACGGACAGGGAGCGGCAATGAAAAACTGTTTTTT | CASKRTGSGNEKLFF | TRBJ1-4 | TRBD1 | NA | TRBV19
TGTGCCAGCAGCTTAGTAGTTGGCGGGAGTCCCTCTGGGGCCAACGTCCTGACTTTC | CASSLVVGGSPSGANVLTF | TRBJ2-6 | TRBD2 | NA | TRBV7-8
TGCGCCAGCTTTTCGGGACAGGGGGCTCGGGAGCAGTTCTTC | CASFSGQGAREQFF | TRBJ2-1 | TRBD1 | NA | TRBV5-1
TGTGCCAGCAGTTTTGAACGTAGTGCGCAGTTCTTC | CASSFERSAQFF | TRBJ2-1 | NA | NA | TRBV27
TGTGCCAGCAGCGTAGATGGGAATCAGCCCCAGCATTTT | CASSVDGNQPQHF | TRBJ1-5 | NA | few | TRBV9
TGCGCCAGCAGCCAAGATCCTGTGGGCAGCTCCTACGAGCAGTACTTC | CASSQDPVGSSYEQYF | TRBJ2-7 | NA | NA | TRBV4-1
TGTGCCAGCAGCCAAGGGGGGGCTGGAAACATTCAGTACTTC | CASSQGGAGNIQYF | TRBJ2-4 | NA | NA | TRBV14
TGCGCCAGCAGAACCGGGACTACCTACGAGCAGTACTTC | CASRTGTTYEQYF | TRBJ2-7 | TRBD2 | NA | TRBV5-1
TGTGCCAGCAGCTCCCACTACGGTTACGAGCAGTACTTC | CASSSHYGYEQYF | TRBJ2-7 | NA | NA | TRBV7-2
TGTGCCAGCAGCTTGCAGCGGGATCCCTACGAGCAGTACTTC | CASSLQRDPYEQYF | TRBJ2-7 | TRBD2 | NA | TRBV5-6
TGCAGTGCCCGGGACTTGTACGAGCAGTACTTC | CSARDLYEQYF | TRBJ2-7 | NA | NA | TRBV20-1
TGTGCCAGCAGCGAGACAGGGGACCCCTACAATGAGCAGTTCTTC | CASSETGDPYNEQFF | TRBJ2-1 | TRBD1 | NA | TRBV5-4
TGTGCCAGCAGCTACGGGATTCTTAATGAAAAACTGTTTTTT | CASSYGILNEKLFF | TRBJ1-4 | NA | NA | TRBV7-2
TGTGCCAGCAGGTTTCCAGCGCTAGGGGATCAGCCCCAGCATTTT | CASRFPALGDQPQHF | TRBJ1-5 | NA | NA | TRBV28
TGTGCCAGCAGCTTAGCGGGGACAGGGGTGCAAGAGACCCAGTACTTC | CASSLAGTGVQETQYF | TRBJ2-5 | TRBD1 | NA | TRBV7-9
TGTGCCAGCAGCCTCTTAGTGGCGGGAGGGCATACGCGGGAGACCCAGTACTTC | CASSLLVAGGHTRETQYF | TRBJ2-5 | TRBD2 | NA | TRBV7-2
TGTGCCAGCTCACCCGGGACAGGAACAAATGAAAAACTGTTTTTT | CASSPGTGTNEKLFF | TRBJ1-4 | TRBD1 | once | TRBV18
TGTGCCAGCAGCTTCCCAGGGGCAGATACGCAGTATTTT | CASSFPGADTQYF | TRBJ2-3 | NA | NA | TRBV7-8
TGTGCCAGCAGCTTTAACAGGAAAAACACTGAAGCTTTCTTT | CASSFNRKNTEAFF | TRBJ1-1 | NA | NA | TRBV11-1
TGTGCCAGCAGCTTGGCGGGAGGGTTGGAGACCCAGTACTTC | CASSLAGGLETQYF | TRBJ2-5 | TRBD2 | NA | TRBV7-2
TGTGCCAGCAGGGCTTCCGGGACTAGCCCCAATGAGCAGTTCTTC | CASRASGTSPNEQFF | TRBJ2-1 | TRBD2 | NA | TRBV6-1
TGTGCCAGCAGCCCAAGACGGGACCCACGCGTCAGGTCTGGAAACACCATATATTTT | CASSPRRDPRVRSGNTIYF | TRBJ1-3 | NA | NA | TRBV7-9
TGTGCCAGCAGCGTAGCAGGGGGAGAAGGAGTCGAGCAGTTCTTC | CASSVAGGEGVEQFF | TRBJ2-1 | TRBD1 | NA | TRBV9
TGTGCCAGCAGCTTGCTTCGGGATACGCAGTATTTT | CASSLLRDTQYF | TRBJ2-3 | NA | NA | TRBV5-6
TGTGCCAGTAGTACTGGGACAGGGGGTTCCTATGGCTACACCTTC | CASSTGTGGSYGYTF | TRBJ1-2 | TRBD1 | few | TRBV19
TGTGCCAGCAGCCGACAGGGAGGCGGGGAGCTGTTTTTT | CASSRQGGGELFF | TRBJ2-2 | NA | NA | TRBV7-9
TGTGCCAGCGGGAGAGCCTACAATGAGCAGTTCTTC | CASGRAYNEQFF | TRBJ2-1 | NA | NA | TRBV6-5
TGTGCCAGTAGGGACAGGTATATACAGCCCCAGCATTTT | CASRDRYIQPQHF | TRBJ1-5 | TRBD1 | NA | TRBV19